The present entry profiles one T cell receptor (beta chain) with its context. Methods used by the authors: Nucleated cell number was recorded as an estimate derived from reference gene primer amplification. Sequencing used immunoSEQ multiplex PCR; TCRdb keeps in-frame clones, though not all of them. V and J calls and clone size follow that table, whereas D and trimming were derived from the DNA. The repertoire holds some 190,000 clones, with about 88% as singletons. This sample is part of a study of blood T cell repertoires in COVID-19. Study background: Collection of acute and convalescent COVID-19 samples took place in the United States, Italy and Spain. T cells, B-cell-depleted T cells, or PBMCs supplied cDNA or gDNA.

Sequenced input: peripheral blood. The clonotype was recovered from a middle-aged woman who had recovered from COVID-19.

The CDR3 region is CASSERGNPNTEAFF. In nucleotides, the CDR3 is TGTGCCAGCAGTGAGAGGGGGAATCCGAACACTGAAGCTTTCTTT. The rearrangement uses TRBV25-1 and TRBJ1-1; possibly TRBD1 for D (6 bases). This CDR3 comprises 15 residues. Germline assignment: CDR1 MGHDK and CDR2 SYGVNS. Trimming removed 3 bases at V and 1 base at J, with 12 bases between.